This T cell receptor (beta chain) was obtained from a study of Ad26.COV2.S vaccination and SARS-CoV-2 variants. Study-level background: Participant was drawn from the COV1001 Ad26.COV2.S trial arm. Once or twice, 56 days apart, Ad26.COV2.S was delivered intramuscularly.

Data came from immunoSEQ multiplex PCR; TCRdb stores just in-frame clones and leaves some out. In the table there are approximately 400,000 clones, more than 75% of which are singletons. V dropped 3 bases and J dropped 4 bases, with 17 bases sitting between them. The CDR3 has 16 amino acids. Germline lookup yields CDR1 SGDLS and CDR2 YYNGEE. The treatment: 15 to 20 received Ad26.COV2.S at low or high dose, single or two shots; about 5 received placebo; per-sample allocation not given. Collection of the samples took place on day 63 after the first injection of vaccine or placebo. The donor was a Boston adult aged 18-55 years.

The receptor was isolated from a person aged 18-60 years who received the Ad26.COV2.S COVID-19 vaccine or a placebo. The V call is TRBV9, the J call TRBJ2-1; maybe TRBD1 (6 bases). This material consisted of peripheral blood, taken in a trial of Ad26.COV2.S vaccine versus placebo. The CDR3 region is CASSEKVWDTYNEQFF. In DNA, the CDR3 is TGTGCCAGCAGCGAGAAGGTTTGGGACACATACAATGAGCAGTTCTTC.